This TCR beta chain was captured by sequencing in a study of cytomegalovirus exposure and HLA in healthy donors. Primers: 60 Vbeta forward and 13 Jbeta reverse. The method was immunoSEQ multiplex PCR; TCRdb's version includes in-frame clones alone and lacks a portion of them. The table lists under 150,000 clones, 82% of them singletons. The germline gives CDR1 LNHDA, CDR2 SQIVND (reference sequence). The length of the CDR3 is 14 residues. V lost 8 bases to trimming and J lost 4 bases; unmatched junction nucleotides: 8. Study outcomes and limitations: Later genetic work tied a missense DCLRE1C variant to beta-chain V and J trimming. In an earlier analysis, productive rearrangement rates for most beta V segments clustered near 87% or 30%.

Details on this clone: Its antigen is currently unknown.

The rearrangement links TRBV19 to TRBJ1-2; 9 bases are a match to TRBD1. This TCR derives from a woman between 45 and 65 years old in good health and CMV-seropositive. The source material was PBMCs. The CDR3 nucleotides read TGTGCCAGTCAGGACAGGGGACGAACCTATGGCTACACCTTC. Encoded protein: CASQDRGRTYGYTF.